The text below deals with one T cell receptor (beta chain). It lacks a known antigen. Base-call qualities are not available, and no considerably larger clone is one nucleotide away. This sample is drawn from a study of shared clonotypes between healthy human individuals (dated by TCRdb to 2018 to 2021). In terms of the full investigation: The cohort included three men and a couple of women between 18 and 49 years of age. For each donor, CD4 naive and CD4 memory were each given three plates, CD8 naive was given two plates, and CD8 memory was given one plate. To estimate repertoire size and how much clonotypes are shared between individuals, the study performed deep sequencing of blood TCR repertoires from about 5 healthy adults. To increase sequencing depth and limit assay-specific biases, TCR repertoire library preparation and sequencing were carried out by different laboratories using diverse techniques. Per donor, leukapheresis produced somewhere between about 0.9 and 10 billion PBMCs. Beyond this particular receptor, the publication reports: Clonotypes shared by all four sorted-subset donors showed higher generation probabilities than non-shared clonotypes. Even with the large sequencing depth, rarefaction of the sorted-subset datasets indicated that sequencing was incomplete. Pairwise subsampling indicated that sequencing depth was expected to affect the degree of clonotype sharing among donors. Larger estimated clonotype richness was generally found for naive subsets than for memory subsets. Sampling was limited to blood, and TCR repertoires in tissue likely differ from TCR repertoires in blood. Because the study included a small number of donors, the genetic and exposure-history diversity represented was limited. Sharing across a handful of donors was observed for about 5% of naive CD4, over 3% of naive CD8, over 2% of memory CD4, and about 0.4% of memory CD8 clonotypes.

Using the deep immunoSEQ assay, multiplex PCR amplified TCR CDR3 regions from genomic DNA. For each cell subset, the extracted genomic DNA was distributed evenly across all wells of several immunoSEQ 96-well plates, and each plate served as one replicate. For sorted subsets, about 220 ng of genomic DNA, equivalent to around 31,000 T cell genomes, went into each replicate PCR. The purified libraries were quantified using a Qubit 3.0 fluorometer, sized with a Bioanalyzer 2100, and then quantified again using the KAPA Library Quantification kit. A separate single-read 150-cycle Illumina NextSeq 550 flow cell was used to sequence each immunoSEQ 96-well plate. Per the original workflow: Because the immunoSEQ output included only junctional sequences and no quality scores, the filtering could not be the same as the filtering used for full-length reads. To assign V/J genes and CDR3, sequences were annotated against IMGT germline references using PyIR, a Python wrapper for IgBLAST v1.9. Any read was removed if the V/J assignment was weak (E-value above 1e-6), the CDR3 was missing, or the read contained stop codons, out-of-frame junctions, or ambiguous translated residues. V3J clonotypes were defined by identical inferred V gene, J gene, and CDR3 amino acid sequence. To compute the percentage overlap between repertoires, the number of shared unique clonotypes was divided by the size of the smaller repertoire. Three approaches were used to assess repertoire richness: RTK rarefaction, the Chao1 estimator, and Recon v2.1 estimates of unobserved clonotypes. Generation probabilities for all TCRbeta clonotypes obtained by the gDNA method from several donors were computed using OLGA. Sourced from immuneACCESS, this table was stored by TCRdb with only in-frame sequences that have V and J called. A share of the clones is absent; for the studies checked, an unresolved V gene accounts for under half, and the remainder has no known explanation. V, J and clone size are taken as reported in that table, and D and trimming were inferred from the DNA itself. This sample comprises millions of clones, 95% of them detected only once. About 0.13% of the sample belongs to the ten largest clones.

The donors were healthy, HIV-negative adults with no recently reported acute infections or vaccinations. All donors were Caucasian adults living in Nashville, Tennessee, USA. CD4+ T cells were enriched by magnetic negative selection, after which naive cells were positively selected on CD45RA and the negative fraction was taken as the memory subset. After blood collection by leukapheresis, PBMCs were isolated using Ficoll-Histopaque density gradient centrifugation and then cryopreserved in the vapor phase of liquid nitrogen. Purity and quantity of every magnetically sorted T cell population were checked by analytical flow cytometry. Genomic DNA was isolated from every sorted fraction and measured by UV absorbance on a Nanodrop 2000c. Reading from cysteine to phenylalanine, the CDR3 counts 15 amino acids. Left in the record is the CDR3 DNA by itself, 45 bases read in frame from the first base. Looking up the germline V gene yields CDR1 ENHRY and CDR2 SYGVKD. At the junction V is shortened by 3 bases and J by 10 bases, with 19 bases in between.

The TCR comes from a man younger than 35 in good health. Rearrangement joined TRBV10-3 to TRBJ2-1, with the D segment identity uncertain. Sequenced material: naive CD4+ T cells sorted from blood. The label giving this sample's cell subset or site can be read as: CD45RA+ positively selected. Here is the DNA: TGTGCCATCAGTGATCCGGGTCCCCTAGAGAAAGAGCAGTTCTTC. It is translated as CAISDPGPLEKEQFF.